Given below is one TCR beta chain in context. This clone was recorded a few times. The target of this receptor is not known. No much larger clone exists at a distance of one base, and base qualities are not known. This sample is drawn from a study of beta chain features in type 1 diabetes listed by TCRdb under 2018. Study-wide context: No differences in mean age, gender distribution, total cell number or subset yield were found between patients and healthy donors. Whereas all 30 or so donors provided naive and central memory subsets, regulatory and stem cell-like memory subsets were isolated from just 8 patients and about 8 healthy donors. A total of some 110 million sorted cells were examined across all samples, and a strong correlation was observed between cell number per subset and RNA yield. In the study, TCRB repertoires of sorted circulating CD4+ T cell subsets from recently diagnosed type 1 diabetes patients were compared with those of matched healthy donors.

V is cut back by 3 bases and J by 2 bases, with 7 bases in the junction unmatched. Taken from the germline V gene (reference sequence), the CDR1 and CDR2 loops are GTSNPN and SVGIG. From cysteine to phenylalanine, the CDR3 is 15 amino acids long. Kept here is only the CDR3 DNA, which spans 45 bases and is read in frame from base 1. Each donor gave one peripheral blood draw, averaging roughly 120 mL, which was collected into heparinised tubes. A BD FACSAria II and a panel including CD45RO, CCR7, CD25, CD127, CD95 and CD27 were used to sort naive, central memory, regulatory and stem cell-like memory CD4+ T cells. Purity was above 98% for every sorted population. PBMCs were isolated right away by Lymphoprep density gradient centrifugation and were stained directly, without culture. Samples were stained and sorted in pairs, with one healthy donor and one patient per experiment, so that batch effects were minimized.

The entire isolated RNA was reverse transcribed using the High Capacity cDNA Reverse Transcription Kit, and thus expressed TCRB transcripts were sequenced. Naive, central memory and regulatory T cell samples underwent deep immunoSEQ sequencing, averaging about 3.57 million total reads per sample. Sorted cells were lysed in RLT buffer, and RNA was extracted using DNase-treated RNeasy Micro or Mini kits according to cell number. Each cell subset was processed separately to prevent cross-contamination, with patient and healthy donor samples processed together. Using the immunoSEQ multiplex PCR, TCRB sequences were amplified from cDNA into 87-bp fragments spanning the CDR3 region. Amplicons were sequenced on the Illumina HiSeq platform. Per the original workflow: PCR bias was computationally corrected using synthetic template baselines, reads within Hamming distance 2 were collapsed, and singletons that could not be merged were discarded. Reads were aligned to IMGT to assign V, D and J genes, CDR3 length, and insertions or deletions at six rearrangement sites. Within each subset, clonotype counts were normalized to sorted cell number, and only after that were true diversity and Gini coefficients computed with the tcR R package. Repertoire sharing was quantified using the overlap coefficient calculated on TCRB nucleotide sequences. Out-of-frame TCRB sequences from naive cells were analyzed as a proxy for the pre-selection repertoire. TCRdb took over this immuneACCESS table, retaining in-frame rearrangements with V and J assigned. Such tables are incomplete; in checked studies, under half of the missing clones stem from an unresolved V gene, and the remainder is unexplained. V and J calls and clone size follow that table, whereas D and trimming were derived from the DNA. This sample holds approximately 150,000 clones; 8.5% to 12% were observed only once. The ten biggest clones cover under 1.5% of the sample.

Summary of the overall study and its limitations: In all four CD4+ subsets, TCRB CDR3 length was moderately but significantly shorter in type 1 diabetes patients. Naive, central memory and regulatory TCRB repertoires appeared to be more similar among patients than among healthy donors. PCR might favor shorter templates, but patient and control samples were amplified and corrected together, so any skew would affect both groups equally. Because cDNA was sequenced instead of genomic DNA, activated cells with high expression could be over-represented, although the groups did not differ in activation or CD3 levels. Fewer insertions and more nucleotide deletions at VDJ recombination sites were observed in patients with type 1 diabetes, implying thymic rearrangement abnormalities. Because the HLA sub-analyses included only small numbers of individuals, any influence of HLA type on TCRB rearrangement was left unresolved.

The sequencing input was naive CD4+ T cells from blood. The label giving this sample's cell subset or site can be read as: true naive CD4+ T cells. The receptor was derived from a man aged 18 to 29 in good health. In this chain, TRBV30 is recombined with TRBJ2-3, with 8 bases matching TRBD1. In nucleotides, the sequence is TGTGCCTGGAGCCAGGGACAGGTCGTCACAGATACGCAGTATTTT. Its translation is CAWSQGQVVTDTQYF.